This T cell receptor beta chain was observed in a study of blood T cells in healthy people across ages. With a J-beta primer mix and a sample-barcoded 5' primer, a second PCR ran 7 to 11 cycles. The study obtained at least 2.5 million CDR3-containing paired-end reads from every sample. TCRdb redid the calling of the 5' RACE reads with MiXCR, one entry per CDR3 protein. The sample lists roughly 800,000 distinct CDR3 sequences, around a quarter occurring once. Germline V gene lookup returns CDR1 MDHEN and CDR2 SYDVKM. There are 15 residues in the CDR3. Donors gave around 9.8 milliliters of peripheral blood apiece. This same sample was also part of a study on T cells of mothers and their children.

The receptor was derived from a boy between 10 and 17 years old in good health. J is TRBJ2-5 and V is TRBV28; 7 bases map to TRBD1. The J call is in doubt because the DNA end fits TRBJ2-7 better. Sequences were obtained from blood. The CDR3 reads CASSLVLGQNYEQYF. DNA for the CDR3: TGTGCCAGCAGTTTAGTTTTGGGACAGAACTACGAGCAGTACTTC.